The clone carrying this T cell receptor (delta chain) was picked up a small number of times. This sample also contains other DNA sequences that code for the same CDR3. This sample is drawn from a study of gamma-delta chains in newborns, infants, children. Study background: Microbial exposure reportedly drives polyclonal innate γδ T cell expansion after birth.

Germline values: CDR1 NSMFDY, CDR2 ISSIKDK. V was pared by 1 base and J by 0 bases, with 39 bases of the junction left unmatched. The CDR3 covers 26 residues. With CATT, TCRdb re-called clones from the reads. Of fewer than 3,000 delta-chain clones in the sample, 40% to 55% were seen once. V usage is TRAV29/DV5 and J usage is TRDJ1, with 7 nucleotides matching TRDD3. Sample: blood, taken at baseline. The source of this sequence is a child who received the measles vaccine. The CDR3: CAASTVRSPSGRYWGSGIWYTDKLIF. The CDR3 nucleotides read TGTGCAGCAAGCACCGTCCGGAGTCCTTCTGGGCGGTACTGGGGATCTGGGATATGGTACACCGATAAACTCATCTTT. The entire variable domain, with the rest obtained from reference TRAV29/DV5 and TRDJ1, is as follows: DQQVKQNSPSLSVQEGRISILNCDYTNSMFDYFLWYKKYPAEGPTFLISISSIKDKNEDGRFTVFLNKSAKHLSLHIVPSQPGDSAVYFCAASTVRSPSGRYWGSGIWYTDKLIFGKGTRVTVEP.